Presented here are 22 T cell receptor beta chains from one specimen sequenced in a study of chemoradiotherapy in HPV16-positive cancers. Only in-frame clones appear in the TCRdb table, and some are missing; sequencing was by immunoSEQ multiplex PCR. The table has some 7,700 clones, around 80% seen once. This specimen was taken from a patient who underwent chemoradiotherapy. These receptor sequences come from a human donor with HPV-associated anogenital cancer.

This rearrangement joins TRBV19 to TRBJ2-7, with TRBD1 matching 11 bases. The CDR3 totals 14 residues. In germline, CDR1 is LNHDA, CDR2 SQIVND (reference sequence). Unmatched junction bases numbered 12, after V lost 5 bases and J lost 12 bases. This CDR3 is CASSEPGQGVFLYF. For the CDR3, the DNA is TGTGCCAGTAGTGAACCGGGACAGGGGGTTTTCTTGTACTTC.

The gene calls are TRBV30 and TRBJ1-5, with D maybe TRBD1 (6 bases). The CDR3 consists of 16 residues. The germline V and J ends were trimmed by 4 bases and 0 bases, with 16 bases remaining between them. The V gene's germline CDR1 is GTSNPN and CDR2 SVGIG (reference sequence). The CDR3 sequence is CAWNPQDSISNQPQHF. DNA of the CDR3: TGTGCCTGGAACCCGCAGGACAGTATTAGCAATCAGCCCCAGCATTTT.

The rearrangement links TRBV6-5 to TRBJ2-1; no clear D. This CDR3 has 13 amino acids. Germline V gene data show CDR1 as MNHEY and CDR2 as SVGAGI. Trimming removed 2 bases at V and 10 bases at J, with 12 bases between. The CDR3 here is CASSYGSQKEQFF. CDR3 sequence (DNA): TGTGCCAGCAGTTACGGCAGCCAAAAGGAGCAGTTCTTC.

This chain connects TRBV6-1 to TRBJ1-2, with a tentative D call TRBD1 (6 bases). V shed 5 bases and J shed 2 bases, with 15 bases lying between them. CDR1 is MNHNS and CDR2 is SASEGT in the germline V gene. The CDR3 extends over 15 amino acids. CDR3 DNA sequence: TGTGCCAGCAGTTTAGGGGGGGCCTTAAACTATGGCTACACCTTC. Its protein is CASSLGGALNYGYTF.

The chain is built from TRBV25-1 and TRBJ2-7, with D possibly matching TRBD1 (6 bases). The CDR3 has 13 amino acids. Per germline, CDR1 MGHDK and CDR2 SYGVNS. V was cut by 5 bases and J by 5 bases, with 13 bases left in between. The CDR3 DNA reads TGTGCCAGCAGTCAGACAGGTGTGAACGAGCAGTACTTC. Translated: CASSQTGVNEQYF.

CDR3 in amino acids: CASSGQGSYEQYF. In nucleotides, the CDR3 is TGTGCCAGCAGCGGACAGGGCTCCTACGAGCAGTACTTC. This chain connects TRBV11-3 to TRBJ2-7; TRBD1 agrees at 8 bases. The germline V gene has CDR1 SGHNT and CDR2 YENEEA. CDR3 size: 13 residues. Unmatched junction bases numbered 0, after V lost 5 bases and J lost 0 bases.

The chain joins TRBV7-2 to TRBJ2-5; TRBD2 agrees at 12 bases. This CDR3 spans 15 amino acids. Germline V gene lookup returns CDR1 SGHTA and CDR2 FQGNSA. Germline trimming cut 5 bases from V and 5 bases from J; bases unmatched to any gene: 6. The CDR3 DNA reads TGTGCCAGCAGCCCGACTAGCGGGAGAACCGAGACCCAGTACTTC. It translates to CASSPTSGRTETQYF.

The V and J genes are TRBV30 and TRBJ2-1, with 7 bases fitting TRBD2. The CDR3 spans 12 residues. Germline assignment: CDR1 GTSNPN and CDR2 SVGIG (reference sequence). This CDR3 is CAGSGIFGEQFF. The CDR3 DNA reads as TGTGCGGGGAGCGGGATTTTTGGCGAGCAGTTCTTC.

This clone was seen a single time. The V call is TRBV28, the J call TRBJ2-7; 9 nucleotides align to TRBD1. The germline V gene encodes CDR1 MDHEN and CDR2 SYDVKM. The CDR3 length is 16 residues. Trimming at V came to 1 base and at J to 2 bases, leaving 6 bases not matched to a gene. The CDR3 DNA sequence: TGTGCCAGCAGTTTATTCTACAGGGGGCGTACCTACGAGCAGTACTTC. It codes for CASSLFYRGRTYEQYF. Looking up the rest from reference TRBV28 and TRBJ2-7 gives the full variable domain: DVKVTQSSRYLVKRTGEKVFLECVQDMDHENMFWYRQDPGLGLRLIYFSYDVKMKEKGDIPEGYSVSREKKERFSLILESASTNQTSMYLCASSLFYRGRTYEQYFGPGTRLTVT.

The V gene is TRBV18, the J gene TRBJ2-6; D may match TRBD1 or TRBD2 (5 bases each). This CDR3 has 14 residues. Trimming took 6 bases from V and 2 from J, leaving 8 bases between them. Germline V lookup: CDR1 KGHSH, CDR2 LQKENI. The CDR3 DNA follows: TGTGCCAGCTCTTTGGGGGCTGGGGCCAACGTCCTGACTTTC. This translates into CASSLGAGANVLTF.

The chain carries TRBV19 and TRBJ1-4; TRBD1 agrees at 9 bases. CDR3 length: 15 amino acids. Germline-derived CDR1 and CDR2 are LNHDA and SQIVND (reference sequence). The trim removed 8 bases at V and 5 bases at J, leaving 9 bases unmatched. CDR3 coding DNA: TGTGCCAGTGACGGGGCCGACAGGGGGAATGAAAAACTGTTTTTT. Amino acid sequence: CASDGADRGNEKLFF.

This clone was recorded a few times. The gene calls are TRBV6-1 and TRBJ1-5, with D possibly matching TRBD1 (5 bases). V gave up 6 bases and J gave up 9 bases, with 15 bases separating them. CDR1 MNHNS and CDR2 SASEGT come from the germline V gene. The length of the CDR3 is 13 residues. The CDR3 DNA sequence: TGTGCCAGCAGCCGGGACCCCGAGGGGCCCCAGCATTTT. This translates into CASSRDPEGPQHF.

The CDR3: CASSGGRTSGATGELFF. In nucleotides, the CDR3 is TGTGCCAGCAGCGGGGGACGGACTAGCGGGGCCACCGGGGAGCTGTTTTTT. V and J are TRBV9 and TRBJ2-2, with 12 nucleotides matching TRBD2. Trimming took 3 bases from V and 4 from J; bases not matched to a gene: 7. The CDR3 is made up of 17 amino acids. Germline loops: CDR1 SGDLS, CDR2 YYNGEE.

This chain joins TRBV6-4 and TRBJ1-6, with 7 bases aligning to TRBD1. The CDR3 totals 14 residues. Germline loops: CDR1 MRHNA, CDR2 SNTAGT. With V trimmed by 2 bases and J by 9 bases, 4 bases remained unmatched. CDR3 nucleotides: TGTGCCAGCAGTGACGAGGGGGCCGGTTCACCCCTCCACTTT. Translated: CASSDEGAGSPLHF.

The V call is TRBV4-3, the J call TRBJ2-7; 14 bases are a match to TRBD2. CDR1 is LGHNA and CDR2 is YSLEER in the germline V gene. The CDR3 is 17 amino acids. Trimming cost V 1 base and J 9 bases; bases outside gene matches: 11. The CDR3 here is CASSQVGTSGSLSVQYF. The CDR3 coding sequence is TGCGCCAGCAGCCAAGTCGGGACTAGCGGGAGCCTTTCCGTGCAGTACTTC.

V usage is TRBV30 and J usage is TRBJ2-1, with D perhaps matching TRBD1 or TRBD2 (5 bases each). The V and J ends lost 0 bases and 9 bases respectively, with 18 bases between them. Germline assignment: CDR1 GTSNPN and CDR2 SVGIG (reference sequence). The CDR3 covers 15 residues. CDR3 sequence reads: CAWSVGLVGTGEQFF. The CDR3 DNA is TGTGCCTGGAGTGTTGGTCTAGTAGGGACCGGTGAGCAGTTCTTC.

CDR3: CASSFNSSPFPWLFF. CDR3 DNA sequence: TGTGCCAGCAGCTTTAATAGCTCCCCGTTTCCCTGGCTGTTCTTC. The chain couples TRBV5-4 to TRBJ2-1; D is unclear. Germline V gene data show CDR1 as SGHNT and CDR2 as YYREEE (reference sequence). Trimming stripped 2 bases from V and 15 bases from J, with 24 bases between. This CDR3 spans 15 amino acids.

The rearrangement uses TRBV7-2 and TRBJ2-1; 8 bases are shared with TRBD2. Per germline, CDR1 SGHTA and CDR2 FQGNSA. V was clipped by 6 bases and J by 4 bases; unmatched bases: 2. CDR3 length: 13 amino acids. DNA for the CDR3: TGTGCCAGCAGTCGACTAGCGTACAATGAGCAGTTCTTC. Residues: CASSRLAYNEQFF.

In this sample, this clone turned up a few times. The rearrangement joins TRBV7-2 to TRBJ2-2; TRBD2 matches at 8 bases. Germline V lookup: CDR1 SGHTA, CDR2 FQGNSA. The CDR3 runs to 16 residues. Germline trimming cut 0 bases from V and 2 bases from J; bases unmatched to any gene: 2. DNA for the CDR3: TGTGCCAGCAGCTTAGCGGCGGGGGGAAACACCGGGGAGCTGTTTTTT. Protein: CASSLAAGGNTGELFF.

The CDR3 DNA is TGTGCCAGCAGCTTGGGGGCAGGGTCCCACGAGCAGTACTTC. It encodes CASSLGAGSHEQYF. The chain has TRBV5-5 and TRBJ2-7; a weak D match, TRBD1 (5 bases). The CDR3 runs to 14 residues. Trimming removed 0 bases from V and 5 bases from J, with 12 bases in between. CDR1 SGHKS and CDR2 YYEKEE come from the germline V gene (reference sequence).

The V and J genes are TRBV27 and TRBJ1-5; 7 nucleotides match TRBD1. The V gene's germline CDR1 is MNHEY and CDR2 SMNVEV (reference sequence). The CDR3 contains 14 residues. V gave up 5 bases and J gave up 6 bases; unmatched junction bases: 7. CDR3 amino acids: CASSGDRASQPQHF. The CDR3 region has the DNA TGTGCCAGCAGTGGCGACAGGGCGAGTCAGCCCCAGCATTTT.

This sequence joins TRBV28 and TRBJ2-5; no reliable D call. CDR1 is MDHEN, CDR2 SYDVKM, per germline. The length of the CDR3 is 12 residues. V gave up 4 bases and J gave up 5 bases, with 8 bases separating them. CDR3 residues: CASSSPGETQYF. CDR3 sequence (DNA): TGTGCCAGCAGTTCTCCCGGGGAGACCCAGTACTTC. The full variable domain, in which reference TRBV28 and TRBJ2-5 provide the parts outside the CDR3, is DVKVTQSSRYLVKRTGEKVFLECVQDMDHENMFWYRQDPGLGLRLIYFSYDVKMKEKGDIPEGYSVSREKKERFSLILESASTNQTSMYLCASSSPGETQYFGPGTRLLVL.